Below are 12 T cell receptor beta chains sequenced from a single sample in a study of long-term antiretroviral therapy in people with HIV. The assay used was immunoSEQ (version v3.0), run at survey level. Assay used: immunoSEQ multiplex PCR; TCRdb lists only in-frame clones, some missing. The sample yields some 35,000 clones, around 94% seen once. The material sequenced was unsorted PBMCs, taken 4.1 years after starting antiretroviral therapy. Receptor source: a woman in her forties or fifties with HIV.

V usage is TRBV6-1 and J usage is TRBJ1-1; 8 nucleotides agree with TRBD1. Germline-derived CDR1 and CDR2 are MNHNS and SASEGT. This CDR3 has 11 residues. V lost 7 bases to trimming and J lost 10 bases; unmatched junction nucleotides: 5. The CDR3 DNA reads TGTGCCAGCACCGACGACAGGGGAGCTTTCTTT. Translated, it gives CASTDDRGAFF.

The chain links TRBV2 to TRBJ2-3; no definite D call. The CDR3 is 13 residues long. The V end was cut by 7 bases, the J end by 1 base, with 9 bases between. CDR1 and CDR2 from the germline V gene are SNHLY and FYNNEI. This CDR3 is CASNSRGTDTQYF. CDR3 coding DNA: TGTGCCAGCAACAGCCGGGGCACAGATACGCAGTATTTT.

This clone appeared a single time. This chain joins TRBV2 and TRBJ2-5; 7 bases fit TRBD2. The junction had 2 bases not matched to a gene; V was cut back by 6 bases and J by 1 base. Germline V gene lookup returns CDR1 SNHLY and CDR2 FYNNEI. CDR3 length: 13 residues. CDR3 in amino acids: CASRRGGQETQYF. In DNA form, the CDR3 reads TGTGCCAGCAGGCGCGGGGGCCAAGAGACCCAGTACTTC.

In nucleotides, the CDR3 is TGTGCCAGCAGCGTACGGGGGGGCCCCTACAATGAGCAGTTCTTC. This encodes CASSVRGGPYNEQFF. V and J are TRBV9 and TRBJ2-1; 8 nucleotides match TRBD2. The CDR3 has 15 residues. Trimming took 1 base from V and 2 from J; bases not matched to a gene: 2. Germline V gives CDR1 SGDLS, CDR2 YYNGEE.

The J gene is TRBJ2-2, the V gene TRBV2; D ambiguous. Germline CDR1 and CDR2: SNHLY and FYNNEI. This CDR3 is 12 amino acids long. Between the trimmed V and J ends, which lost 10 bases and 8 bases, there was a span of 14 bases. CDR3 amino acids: CATSRWPGELFF. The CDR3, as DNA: TGTGCCACCTCCCGGTGGCCGGGGGAGCTGTTTTTT.

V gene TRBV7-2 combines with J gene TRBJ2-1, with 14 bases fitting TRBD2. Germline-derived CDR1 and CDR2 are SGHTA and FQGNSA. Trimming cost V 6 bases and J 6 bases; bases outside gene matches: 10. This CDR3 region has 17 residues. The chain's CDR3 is CASSRLTSGGAGNEQFF. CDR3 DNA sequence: TGTGCCAGCAGTCGTCTGACTAGCGGGGGGGCGGGCAATGAGCAGTTCTTC. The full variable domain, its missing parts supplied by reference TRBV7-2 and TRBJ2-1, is GAGVSQSPSNKVTEKGKDVELRCDPISGHTALYWYRQSLGQGLEFLIYFQGNSAPDKSGLPSDRFSAERTGGSVSTLTIQRTQQEDSAVYLCASSRLTSGGAGNEQFFGPGTRLTVL.

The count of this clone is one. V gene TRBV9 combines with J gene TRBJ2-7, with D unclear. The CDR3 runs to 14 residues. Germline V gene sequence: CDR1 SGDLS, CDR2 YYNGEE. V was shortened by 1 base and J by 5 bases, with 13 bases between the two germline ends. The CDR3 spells CASSVNSRPNEQYF. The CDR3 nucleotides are TGTGCCAGCAGCGTAAATTCCCGCCCGAACGAGCAGTACTTC. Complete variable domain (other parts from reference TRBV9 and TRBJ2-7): DSGVTQTPKHLITATGQRVTLRCSPRSGDLSVYWYQQSLDQGLQFLIQYYNGEERAKGNILERFSAQQFPDLHSELNLSSLELGDSALYFCASSVNSRPNEQYFGPGTRLTVT.

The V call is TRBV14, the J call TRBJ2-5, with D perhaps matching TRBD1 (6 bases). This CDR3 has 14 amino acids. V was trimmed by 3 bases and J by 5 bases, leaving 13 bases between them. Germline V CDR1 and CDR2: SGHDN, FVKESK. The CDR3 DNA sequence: TGTGCCAGCAGCCATAGACAGGCTCGGGAGACCCAGTACTTC. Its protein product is CASSHRQARETQYF.

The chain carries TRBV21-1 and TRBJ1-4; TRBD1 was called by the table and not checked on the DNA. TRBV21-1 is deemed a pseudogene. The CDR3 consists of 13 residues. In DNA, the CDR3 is TGTGCCAGGGACAGGGCAACTAATGAAAAACTGTTTTTT. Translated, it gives CARDRATNEKLFF.

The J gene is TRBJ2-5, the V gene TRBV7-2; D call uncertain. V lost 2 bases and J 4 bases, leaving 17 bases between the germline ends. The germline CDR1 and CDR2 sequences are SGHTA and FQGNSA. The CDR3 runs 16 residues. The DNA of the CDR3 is TGTGCCAGCAGCTTACTACGGCTAAAAAGGCCAGAGACCCAGTACTTC. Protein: CASSLLRLKRPETQYF.

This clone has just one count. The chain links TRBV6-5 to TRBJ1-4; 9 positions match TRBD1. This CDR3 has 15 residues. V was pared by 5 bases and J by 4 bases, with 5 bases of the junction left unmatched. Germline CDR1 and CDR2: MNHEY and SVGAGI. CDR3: CASSPRTGDNEKLFF. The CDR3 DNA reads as TGTGCCAGCAGTCCAAGGACAGGGGATAATGAAAAACTGTTTTTT.

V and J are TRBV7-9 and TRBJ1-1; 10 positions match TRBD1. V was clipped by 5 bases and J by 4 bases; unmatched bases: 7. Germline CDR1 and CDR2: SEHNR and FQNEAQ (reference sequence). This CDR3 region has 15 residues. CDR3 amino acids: CASSVGTGESTEAFF. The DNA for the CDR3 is TGTGCCAGCAGCGTCGGGACAGGGGAAAGCACTGAAGCTTTCTTT. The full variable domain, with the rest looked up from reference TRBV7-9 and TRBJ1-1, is DTGVSQNPRHKITKRGQNVTFRCDPISEHNRLYWYRQTLGQGPEFLTYFQNEAQLEKSRLLSDRFSAERPKGSFSTLEIQRTEQGDSAMYLCASSVGTGESTEAFFGQGTRLTVV.